The TCR beta chain under discussion was sequenced for a study of cytomegalovirus exposure and HLA in healthy donors. Study-wide context: Around 83% of 398 genotyped donors fell in the Caucasian-associated ancestry cluster.

The trim removed 11 bases at V and 3 bases at J, leaving 2 bases unmatched. The germline gives CDR1 MDHEN, CDR2 SYDVKM. The CDR3 runs to 12 residues. Regarding donors, all were healthy bone marrow donors. General observations from the study: Evidence from a later analysis indicated that most CMV-associated TCR beta chains looked HLA-restricted. Accounts indicate the classifier identified cytomegalovirus status with strong specificity and sensitivity.

PCR primers comprised 60 Vbeta and 13 Jbeta primers. The method was immunoSEQ multiplex PCR; TCRdb's version includes in-frame clones alone and lacks a portion of them. The specimen's table records 65,000 to 85,000 clones. A word on this clone: Its antigen is unidentified.

The chain uses TRBV28 and TRBJ2-2; 8 bases align to TRBD1. This sequence originates from a female donor in good health and CMV-seropositive. The sample taken for sequencing was PBMCs. CDR3 in DNA: TGTGCCTACAGGGGGGACACCGGGGAGCTGTTTTTT. Its protein is CAYRGDTGELFF.